This T cell receptor (beta chain) was identified in a study of T-cell memory formation after mild COVID-19. Broader study findings: CD4+ contracting clones were mainly CM and EM; CD8+ ones, EMRA.

TCRdb called the 5' RACE reads again in MiXCR, with one record for every CDR3 protein. The repertoire holds 550,000 to 700,000 distinct CDR3 sequences, with 15% to 20% as singletons. For this clonotype: Antigen specificity is unknown.

The sample was PBMCs or a T cell subset sorted from them (not recorded which). This clonotype was sampled from an adult woman who had mild COVID-19 (a few samples of this study predate the infection). Cell type and time point are not known.

The CDR3 reads CASSRAGATEAFF. The CDR3 bases are TGCGCCAGCAGTCGGGCCGGGGCCACTGAAGCTTTCTTT. The chain couples TRBV5-1 to TRBJ1-1, with a possible D match to TRBD1 (5 bases). Germline V CDR1 and CDR2: SGHRS, YFSETQ. The CDR3 contains 13 residues. Between the trimmed V and J ends, which lost 5 bases and 4 bases, there was a span of 12 bases. The whole variable domain, filled in from reference TRBV5-1 and TRBJ1-1, reads KAGVTQTPRYLIKTRGQQVTLSCSPISGHRSVSWYQQTPGQGLQFLFEYFSETQRNKGNFPGRFSGRQFSNSRSEMNVSTLELGDSALYLCASSRAGATEAFFGQGTRLTVV.